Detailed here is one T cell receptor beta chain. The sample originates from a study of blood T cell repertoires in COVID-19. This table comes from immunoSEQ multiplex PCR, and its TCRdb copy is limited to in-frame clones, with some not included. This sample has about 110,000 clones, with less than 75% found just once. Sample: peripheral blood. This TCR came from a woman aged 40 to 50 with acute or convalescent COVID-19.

The CDR3 here is CATSFNRDTGELFF. Here the CDR3 DNA reads TGTGCCACCAGTTTTAACAGGGACACCGGGGAGCTGTTTTTT. J is TRBJ2-2 and V is TRBV24-1; a possible D gene is TRBD1 (6 bases). V shed 6 bases and J shed 3 bases, with 10 bases lying between them. The CDR3 is 14 amino acids. Germline V gives CDR1 KGHDR, CDR2 SFDVKD.